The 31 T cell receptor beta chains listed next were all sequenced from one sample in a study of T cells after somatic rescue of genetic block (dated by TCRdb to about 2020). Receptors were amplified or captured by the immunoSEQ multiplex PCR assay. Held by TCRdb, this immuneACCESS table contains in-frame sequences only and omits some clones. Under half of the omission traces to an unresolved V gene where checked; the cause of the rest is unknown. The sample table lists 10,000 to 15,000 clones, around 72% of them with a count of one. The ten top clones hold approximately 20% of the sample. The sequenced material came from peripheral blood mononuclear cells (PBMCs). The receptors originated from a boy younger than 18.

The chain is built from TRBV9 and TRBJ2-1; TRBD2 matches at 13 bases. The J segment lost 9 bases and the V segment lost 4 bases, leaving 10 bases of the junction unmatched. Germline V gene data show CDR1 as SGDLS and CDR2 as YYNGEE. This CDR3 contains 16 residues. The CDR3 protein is CASSLGLAGALGEQFF. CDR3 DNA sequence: TGTGCCAGCAGCTTAGGACTAGCGGGGGCATTGGGTGAGCAGTTCTTC.

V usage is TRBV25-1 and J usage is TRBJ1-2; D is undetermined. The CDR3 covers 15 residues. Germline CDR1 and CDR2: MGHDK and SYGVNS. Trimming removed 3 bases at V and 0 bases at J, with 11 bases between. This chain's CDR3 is CASSEGGKPNYGYTF. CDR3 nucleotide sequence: TGTGCCAGCAGTGAGGGCGGGAAGCCTAACTATGGCTACACCTTC.

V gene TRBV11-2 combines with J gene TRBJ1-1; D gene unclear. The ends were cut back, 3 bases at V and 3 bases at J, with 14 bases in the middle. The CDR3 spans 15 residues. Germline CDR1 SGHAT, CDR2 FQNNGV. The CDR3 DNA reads TGTGCCAGCAGCTTCCCCCGGGAAGAGCACACTGAAGCTTTCTTT. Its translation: CASSFPREEHTEAFF.

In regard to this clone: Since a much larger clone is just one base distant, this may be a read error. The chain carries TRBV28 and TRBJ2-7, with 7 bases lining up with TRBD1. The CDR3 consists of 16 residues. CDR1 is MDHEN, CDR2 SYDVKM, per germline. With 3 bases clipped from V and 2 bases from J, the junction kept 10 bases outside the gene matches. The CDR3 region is CASSFGAQGPTYEQYF. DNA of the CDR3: TGTGCCAGCAGTTTTGGGGCACAGGGGCCCACCTACGAGCAGTACTTC.

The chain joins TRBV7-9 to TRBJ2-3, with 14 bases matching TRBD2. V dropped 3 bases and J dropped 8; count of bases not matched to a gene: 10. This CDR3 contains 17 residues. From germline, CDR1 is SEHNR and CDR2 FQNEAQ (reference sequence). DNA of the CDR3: TGTGCCAGCAGCTTGTTCGGGACTAGCGGGAGACGTAGTACGCAGTATTTT. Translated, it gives CASSLFGTSGRRSTQYF.

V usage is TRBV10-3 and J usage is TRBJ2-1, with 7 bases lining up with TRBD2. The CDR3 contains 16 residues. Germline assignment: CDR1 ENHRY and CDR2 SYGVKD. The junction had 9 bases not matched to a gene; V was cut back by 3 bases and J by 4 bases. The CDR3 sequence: CAISESGRTNYNEQFF. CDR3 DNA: TGTGCCATCAGTGAATCCGGGAGGACCAATTACAATGAGCAGTTCTTC.

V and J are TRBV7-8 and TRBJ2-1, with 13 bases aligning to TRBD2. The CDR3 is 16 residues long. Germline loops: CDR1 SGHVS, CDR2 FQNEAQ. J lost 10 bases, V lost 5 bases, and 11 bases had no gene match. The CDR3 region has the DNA TGTGCCAGCAGCGCACCGGGACTAGCGGGAACAGGCGAGCAGTTCTTC. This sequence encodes CASSAPGLAGTGEQFF.

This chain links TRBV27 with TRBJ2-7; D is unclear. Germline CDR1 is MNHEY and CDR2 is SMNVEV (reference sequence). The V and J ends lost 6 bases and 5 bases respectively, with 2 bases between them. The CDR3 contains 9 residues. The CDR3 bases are TGTGCCAGCAGAGACGAGCAGTACTTC. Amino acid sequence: CASRDEQYF.

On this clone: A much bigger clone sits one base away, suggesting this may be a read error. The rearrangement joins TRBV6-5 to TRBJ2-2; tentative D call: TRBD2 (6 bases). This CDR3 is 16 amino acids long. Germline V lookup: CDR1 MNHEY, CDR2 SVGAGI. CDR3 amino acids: CASSYDWGVSTGEPFF. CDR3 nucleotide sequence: TGTGCCAGCAGTTATGATTGGGGGGTCAGCACCGGGGAGCCGTTTTTT.

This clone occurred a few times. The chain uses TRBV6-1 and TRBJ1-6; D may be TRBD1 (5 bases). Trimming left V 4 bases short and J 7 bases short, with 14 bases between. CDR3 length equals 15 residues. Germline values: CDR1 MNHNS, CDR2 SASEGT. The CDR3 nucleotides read TGTGCCAGCAGTGTCCGGGGCCCGGGAAATTCACCCCTCCACTTT. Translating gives CASSVRGPGNSPLHF.

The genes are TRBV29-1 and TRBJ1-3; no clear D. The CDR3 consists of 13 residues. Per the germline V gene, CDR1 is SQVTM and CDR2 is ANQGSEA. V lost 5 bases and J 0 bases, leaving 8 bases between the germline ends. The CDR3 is CSVLTGSGNTIYF. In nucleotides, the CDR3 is TGCAGCGTTCTCACTGGCTCTGGAAACACCATATATTTT.

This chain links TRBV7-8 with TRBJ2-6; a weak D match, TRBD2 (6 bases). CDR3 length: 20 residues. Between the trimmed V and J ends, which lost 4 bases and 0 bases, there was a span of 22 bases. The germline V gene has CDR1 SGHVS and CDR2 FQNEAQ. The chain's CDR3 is CASSYPPGGVSGSGANVLTF. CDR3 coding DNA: TGTGCCAGCAGCTACCCCCCCGGAGGGGTCTCGGGCTCTGGGGCCAACGTCCTGACTTTC.

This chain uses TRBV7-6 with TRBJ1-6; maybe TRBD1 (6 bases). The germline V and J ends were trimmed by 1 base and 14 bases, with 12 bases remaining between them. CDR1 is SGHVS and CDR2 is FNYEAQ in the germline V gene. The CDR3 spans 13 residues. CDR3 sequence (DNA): TGTGCCAGCAGCTTAGGAGTCGGGGGCACCCTCCACTTT. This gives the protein CASSLGVGGTLHF. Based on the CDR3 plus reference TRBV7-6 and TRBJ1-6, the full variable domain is GAGVSQSPRYKVTKRGQDVALRCDPISGHVSLYWYRQALGQGPEFLTYFNYEAQQDKSGLPNDRFSAERPEGSISTLTIQRTEQRDSAMYRCASSLGVGGTLHFGNGTRLTVT.

The CDR3 DNA reads TGTGCCAGCAGCTTAGAGGGGGGGACACCCCTCCACTTT. As protein: CASSLEGGTPLHF. The chain uses TRBV11-2 and TRBJ1-6, with D perhaps matching TRBD1 (5 bases). V lost 0 bases to trimming and J lost 11 bases, with 8 bases between them. The CDR3 has 13 residues. Germline CDR1 and CDR2: SGHAT and FQNNGV.

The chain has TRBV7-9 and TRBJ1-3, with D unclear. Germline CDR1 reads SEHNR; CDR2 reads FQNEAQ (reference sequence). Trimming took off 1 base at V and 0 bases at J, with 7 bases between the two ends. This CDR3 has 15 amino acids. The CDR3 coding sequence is TGTGCCAGCAGCTTAGACACTTTCTCTGGAAACACCATATATTTT. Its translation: CASSLDTFSGNTIYF.

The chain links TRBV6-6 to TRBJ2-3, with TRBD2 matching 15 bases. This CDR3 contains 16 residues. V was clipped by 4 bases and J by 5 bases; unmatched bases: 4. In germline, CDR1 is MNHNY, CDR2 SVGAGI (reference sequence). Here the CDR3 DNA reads TGTGCCAGCAGTTGGACTAGCGGGGGGGCCGGAGATACGCAGTATTTT. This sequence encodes CASSWTSGGAGDTQYF.

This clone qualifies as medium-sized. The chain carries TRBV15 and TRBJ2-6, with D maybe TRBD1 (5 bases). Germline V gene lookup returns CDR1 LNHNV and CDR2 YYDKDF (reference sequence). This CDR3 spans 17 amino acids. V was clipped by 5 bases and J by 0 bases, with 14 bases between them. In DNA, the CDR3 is TGTGCCACCAGCCCCAGGGCTCCCGACTCTGGGGCCAACGTCCTGACTTTC. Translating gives CATSPRAPDSGANVLTF.

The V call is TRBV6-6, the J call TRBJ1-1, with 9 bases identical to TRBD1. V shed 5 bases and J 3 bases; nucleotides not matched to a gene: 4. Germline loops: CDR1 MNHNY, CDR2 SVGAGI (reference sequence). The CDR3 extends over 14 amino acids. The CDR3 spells CASSGDRVYTEAFF. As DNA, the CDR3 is TGTGCCAGCAGTGGGGACAGGGTATACACTGAAGCTTTCTTT.

The CDR3 spells CASNSLAGATDTQYF. The CDR3 bases are TGTGCCAGCAATTCCCTAGCGGGGGCCACAGATACGCAGTATTTT. The chain recombines TRBV2 with TRBJ2-3, with 10 nucleotides matching TRBD2. Germline CDR1 reads SNHLY; CDR2 reads FYNNEI. The CDR3 is 15 amino acids. The V segment lost 7 bases and the J segment 2 bases; nucleotides outside the gene matches: 6. Combining the CDR3 with reference TRBV2 and TRBJ2-3 gives the whole variable domain EPEVTQTPSHQVTQMGQEVILRCVPISNHLYFYWYRQILGQKVEFLVSFYNNEISEKSEIFDDQFSVERPDGSNFTLKIRSTKLEDSAMYFCASNSLAGATDTQYFGPGTRLTVL.

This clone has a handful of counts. CDR3 sequence: CASSPMTRFASYNEQFF. CDR3 bases: TGTGCCAGCTCACCAATGACTAGGTTCGCCTCCTACAATGAGCAGTTCTTC. V and J are TRBV18 and TRBJ2-1; tentative D call: TRBD2 (6 bases). The CDR3 extends over 17 amino acids. CDR1 and CDR2 (germline): KGHSH, LQKENI. The germline V and J ends were trimmed by 2 bases and 0 bases, with 14 bases remaining between them.

The CDR3 sequence is CASSLRQPEQFF. The CDR3 DNA reads as TGTGCCAGCAGTTTACGACAGCCTGAGCAGTTCTTC. The chain recombines TRBV28 with TRBJ2-1, with D possibly matching TRBD1 (5 bases). The CDR3 spans 12 residues. The V gene's germline CDR1 is MDHEN and CDR2 SYDVKM. V lost 2 bases and J lost 9, with 8 bases in between. The full variable domain, its missing parts supplied by reference TRBV28 and TRBJ2-1, is DVKVTQSSRYLVKRTGEKVFLECVQDMDHENMFWYRQDPGLGLRLIYFSYDVKMKEKGDIPEGYSVSREKKERFSLILESASTNQTSMYLCASSLRQPEQFFGPGTRLTVL.

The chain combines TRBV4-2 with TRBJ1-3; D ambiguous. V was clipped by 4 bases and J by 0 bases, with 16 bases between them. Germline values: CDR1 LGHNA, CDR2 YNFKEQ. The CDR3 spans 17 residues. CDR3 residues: CASSPGPRTSSGNTIYF. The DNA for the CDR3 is TGTGCCAGCAGCCCCGGACCCCGGACGAGCTCTGGAAACACCATATATTTT.

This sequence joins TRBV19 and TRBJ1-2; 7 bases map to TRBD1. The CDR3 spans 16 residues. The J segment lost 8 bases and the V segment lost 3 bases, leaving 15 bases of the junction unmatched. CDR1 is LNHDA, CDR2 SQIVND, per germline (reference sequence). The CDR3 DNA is TGTGCCAGTAGTATGGGTCGACAGGGCCCCCGTGAAGGCTACACCTTC. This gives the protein CASSMGRQGPREGYTF.

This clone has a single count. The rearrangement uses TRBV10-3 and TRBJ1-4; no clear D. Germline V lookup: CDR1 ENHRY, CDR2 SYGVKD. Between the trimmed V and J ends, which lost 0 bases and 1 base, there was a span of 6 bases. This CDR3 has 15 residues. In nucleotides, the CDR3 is TGTGCCATCAGTGAGTCACTGAAAACTAATGAAAAACTGTTTTTT. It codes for CAISESLKTNEKLFF.

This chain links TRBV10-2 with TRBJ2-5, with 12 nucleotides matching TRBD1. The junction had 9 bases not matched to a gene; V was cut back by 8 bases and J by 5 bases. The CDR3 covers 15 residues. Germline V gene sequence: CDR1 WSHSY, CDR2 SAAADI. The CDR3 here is CASGGQGASGETQYF. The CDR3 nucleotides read TGCGCCAGCGGGGGACAGGGGGCGTCTGGGGAGACCCAGTACTTC.

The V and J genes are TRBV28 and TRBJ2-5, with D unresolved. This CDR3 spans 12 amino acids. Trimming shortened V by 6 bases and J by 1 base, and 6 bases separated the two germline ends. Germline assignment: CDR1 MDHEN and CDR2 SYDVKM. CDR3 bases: TGTGCCAGCAGCTGGCCCCAAGAGACCCAGTACTTC. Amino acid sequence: CASSWPQETQYF.

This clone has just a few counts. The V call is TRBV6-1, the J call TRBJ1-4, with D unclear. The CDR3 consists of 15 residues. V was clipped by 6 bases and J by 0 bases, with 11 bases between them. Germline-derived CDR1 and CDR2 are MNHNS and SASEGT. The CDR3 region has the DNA TGTGCCAGCAGGGAACAACCTGCAACTAATGAAAAACTGTTTTTT. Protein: CASREQPATNEKLFF.

CDR3 nucleotide sequence: TGTGCCAGTAGTATAGAAGGGAGGAAAGCTTTCTTT. Translated, it gives CASSIEGRKAFF. V is TRBV19 and J is TRBJ1-1; D call uncertain. Per the germline V gene, CDR1 is LNHDA and CDR2 is SQIVND (reference sequence). The CDR3 consists of 12 residues. V lost 0 bases to trimming and J lost 9 bases, with 8 bases between them.

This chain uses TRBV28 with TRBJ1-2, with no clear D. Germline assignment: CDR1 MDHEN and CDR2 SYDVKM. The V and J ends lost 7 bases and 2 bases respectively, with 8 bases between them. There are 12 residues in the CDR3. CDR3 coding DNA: TGTGCCAGCACCACACCGAACTATGGCTACACCTTC. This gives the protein CASTTPNYGYTF.

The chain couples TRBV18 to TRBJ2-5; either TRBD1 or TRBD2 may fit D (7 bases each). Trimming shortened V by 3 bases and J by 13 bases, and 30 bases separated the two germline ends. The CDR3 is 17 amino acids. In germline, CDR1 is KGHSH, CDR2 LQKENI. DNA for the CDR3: TGTGCCAGCTCACCGACACCCTCGTACCAGGGGGGGATGTCCGGGTACTTC. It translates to CASSPTPSYQGGMSGYF.

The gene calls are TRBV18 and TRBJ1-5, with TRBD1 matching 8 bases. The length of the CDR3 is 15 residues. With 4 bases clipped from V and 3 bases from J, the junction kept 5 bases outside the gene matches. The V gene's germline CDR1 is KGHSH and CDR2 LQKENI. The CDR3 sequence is CASSQSGGVNQPQHF. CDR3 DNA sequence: TGTGCCAGCTCACAGTCAGGGGGCGTCAATCAGCCCCAGCATTTT. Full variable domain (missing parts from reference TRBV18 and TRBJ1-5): NAGVMQNPRHLVRRRGQEARLRCSPMKGHSHVYWYRQLPEEGLKFMVYLQKENIIDESGMPKERFSAEFPKEGPSILRIQQVVRGDSAAYFCASSQSGGVNQPQHFGDGTRLSIL.